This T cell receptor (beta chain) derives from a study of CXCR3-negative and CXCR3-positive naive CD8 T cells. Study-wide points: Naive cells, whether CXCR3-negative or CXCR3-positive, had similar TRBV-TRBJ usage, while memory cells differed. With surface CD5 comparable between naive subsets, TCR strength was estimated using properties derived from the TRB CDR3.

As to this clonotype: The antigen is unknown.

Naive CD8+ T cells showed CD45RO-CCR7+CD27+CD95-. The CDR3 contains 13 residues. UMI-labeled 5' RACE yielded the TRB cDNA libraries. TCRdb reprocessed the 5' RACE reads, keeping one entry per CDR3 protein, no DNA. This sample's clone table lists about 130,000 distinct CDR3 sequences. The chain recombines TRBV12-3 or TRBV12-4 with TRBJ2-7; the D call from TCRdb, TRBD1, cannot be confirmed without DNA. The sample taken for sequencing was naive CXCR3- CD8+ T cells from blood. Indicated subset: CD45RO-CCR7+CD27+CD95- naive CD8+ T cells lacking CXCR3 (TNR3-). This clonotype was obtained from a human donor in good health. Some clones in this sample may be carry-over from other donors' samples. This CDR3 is CATSQGDPYEQYF.